Sequencing of this T cell receptor beta chain was carried out in a study of shared clonotypes between healthy human individuals. The CDR3 runs to 16 residues. Germline CDR1 MGHRA, CDR2 YSYEKL. Trimming at V came to 4 bases and at J to 3 bases, leaving 11 bases not matched to a gene. Per the study methods: ImmunoSEQ output held junction-only sequences without quality scores, so filtering differed. Data came from immunoSEQ multiplex PCR; TCRdb stores just in-frame clones and leaves some out. V, J and clone size are taken as reported in that table, and D and trimming were inferred from the DNA itself. The repertoire holds millions of clones, around nine tenths seen once, with under 0.15% in the top ten.

The rearrangement joins TRBV4-1 to TRBJ2-7, with TRBD1 matching over 8 bases. Sequencing was carried out using naive CD4+ T cells sorted from blood. This sample's subset: CD45RA+ positively selected. The receptor's source is a man aged 18 to 35 in good health. CDR3 DNA: TGCGCCAGCAGCCCGGACCCGGGACAGGCATTCTACGAGCAGTACTTC. It is translated as CASSPDPGQAFYEQYF.